This TCR beta chain was documented in a study of T cell changes during pregnancy in multiple sclerosis. The CDR3 contains 15 residues. Germline-derived CDR1 and CDR2 are MNHEY and SVGAGI. The junction had 10 bases not matched to a gene; V was cut back by 2 bases and J by 8 bases. Only in-frame clones appear in the TCRdb table, and some are missing; sequencing was by immunoSEQ multiplex PCR. The data hold about 62,000 clones, with 92% observed a single time. The source was peripheral blood, collected in the second trimester of pregnancy. V gene TRBV6-5 combines with J gene TRBJ1-2, with TRBD1 identical over 8 bases. This TCR derives from a female donor in good health, enrolled as a control in a pregnancy study. The CDR3 spells CASSYRGQGTGGYTF. Here the CDR3 DNA reads TGTGCCAGCAGTTACCGTGGACAGGGAACGGGCGGCTACACCTTC.